This passage covers 13 T cell receptor beta chains from one sample sequenced in a study of blood T cells in healthy people across ages. Together with a sample-barcoded 5' primer, a J-beta primer mix was included in a second PCR lasting roughly 6 to 12 cycles. TCRdb passed the 5' RACE reads through MiXCR, listing each CDR3 protein once. This table has approximately 810,000 distinct CDR3 sequences, around 36% appearing once. The sample was blood. These receptors all come from a man between 18 and 29 years old in good health.

The chain carries TRBV7-9 and TRBJ2-5; D is uncertain. The end of the DNA aligns better with TRBJ2-7, so the J call may be wrong. The CDR3 runs to 15 residues. Germline CDR1 reads SEHNR; CDR2 reads FQNEAQ (reference sequence). CDR3 sequence: CASSLTRLASYEQYF. The CDR3 DNA reads as TGTGCCAGCAGCTTAACCAGGCTTGCCTCCTACGAGCAGTACTTC.

Note on this clonotype: A much more abundant neighbour one base away suggests this may be a read error. The chain has TRBV4-2 and TRBJ2-4, with TRBD2 matching 8 bases. Germline assignment: CDR1 LGHNA and CDR2 YNFKEQ. The CDR3 is made up of 16 amino acids. V gave up 3 bases and J gave up 9 bases; unmatched junction bases: 13. The CDR3 sequence: CASSQGTGTSVSIQYF. The CDR3 DNA reads as TGTGCCAGCAGCCAGGGCACCGGGACTAGTGTCAGCATTCAGTACTTC.

Ten or more counts support this clonotype. This sequence joins TRBV5-1 and TRBJ2-3, with 7 nucleotides matching TRBD2. V lost 1 base and J lost 5; bases outside the gene matches: 4. CDR1 and CDR2 (germline): SGHRS, YFSETQ. This CDR3 comprises 14 residues. Here the CDR3 reads CASSLTSAGDTQYF. DNA for the CDR3: TGCGCCAGCAGCTTGACTAGCGCGGGAGATACGCAGTATTTT.

This clonotype was counted only a few times. The rearrangement joins TRBV10-3 to TRBJ1-1; 7 bases agree with TRBD1. This CDR3 region has 13 residues. V trimming: 0 bases; J trimming: 8 bases; junction bases outside the gene matches: 3. Germline CDR1 and CDR2: ENHRY and SYGVKD. CDR3 region: CAISESTGREAFF. CDR3 in DNA: TGTGCCATCAGTGAGTCGACAGGGAGAGAAGCTTTCTTT.

This chain uses TRBV20-1 with TRBJ1-2; no clear D. The germline CDR1 and CDR2 sequences are DFQATT and SNEGSKA (reference sequence). V was cut by 0 bases and J by 4 bases, with 9 bases left in between. This CDR3 has 13 amino acids. DNA of the CDR3: TGCAGTGCTAGAGATTTGGCAGGCTATGGCTACACCTTC. Translated, it gives CSARDLAGYGYTF.

The CDR3 DNA sequence: TGCGCCAGCAGCTTGAATTTCCGTAACTCACCCCTCCACTTT. This sequence encodes CASSLNFRNSPLHF. The chain links TRBV5-1 to TRBJ1-6, with unresolved D. This CDR3 has 14 amino acids. Trimming left V 1 base short and J 10 bases short, with 12 bases between. Per germline, CDR1 SGHRS and CDR2 YFSETQ.

The rearrangement joins TRBV12-3 or TRBV12-4 to TRBJ2-5; TRBD2 matches at 8 bases. This CDR3 comprises 15 residues. Trimming cost V 8 bases and J 11 bases; bases outside gene matches: 19. The CDR3 sequence is CASSMSGGYYNEQYF. In DNA, the CDR3 is TGTGCCAGCTCCATGAGCGGGGGCTACTACAATGAGCAGTACTTC.

This clonotype was counted a few times. The J gene is TRBJ2-1, the V gene TRBV20-1; the D is unclear. This CDR3 comprises 12 residues. Germline CDR1 is DFQATT and CDR2 is SNEGSKA (reference sequence). The V and J ends lost 5 bases and 7 bases respectively, with 12 bases between them. CDR3 amino acids: CSAPSGWNEQFF. CDR3 sequence (DNA): TGCAGTGCTCCGTCGGGTTGGAATGAGCAGTTCTTC.

This clonotype has a handful of counts. The chain carries TRBV12-3 or TRBV12-4 and TRBJ1-5, with 11 positions matching TRBD1. The length of the CDR3 is 14 residues. After removal of 5 bases from V and 5 bases from J, the junction contained 2 bases not matched to a gene. The chain's CDR3 is CASSGQGADQPQHF. The CDR3 DNA follows: TGTGCCAGCAGTGGACAGGGGGCAGATCAGCCCCAGCATTTT.

Note on this clonotype: A much more abundant neighbour one base away suggests this may be a read error. The chain couples TRBV7-2 to TRBJ2-7; 8 nucleotides match TRBD1. The J call may be incorrect, as the DNA end agrees better with TRBJ2-1. The CDR3 loop spans 17 amino acids. Germline CDR1 and CDR2: SGHTA and FQGNSA. CDR3 protein: CASSLVRGQEASYEQFF. The CDR3 DNA sequence: TGTGCCAGCAGCTTAGTTCGGGGACAGGAGGCCTCCTACGAGCAGTTCTTC.

This chain links TRBV20-1 with TRBJ2-5; weak D call: TRBD2 (6 bases). V was trimmed by 1 base and J by 3 bases, leaving 15 bases between them. This CDR3 contains 15 residues. In germline, CDR1 is DFQATT, CDR2 SNEGSKA (reference sequence). The CDR3 loop is CSARAPGLYKETQYF. Here the CDR3 DNA reads TGCAGTGCTAGAGCCCCGGGACTCTATAAAGAGACCCAGTACTTC.

This clonotype showed up just a few times. Mismatch with germline at one junction end may stem from a read error. The chain uses TRBV7-7 and TRBJ2-7, with D possibly being TRBD1 (6 bases). CDR3 length: 13 residues. Germline values: CDR1 SSHAT, CDR2 FNYEAQ (reference sequence). The CDR3 loop reads CASSPSQGYEQYF. The CDR3 bases are TGTGCTAGCAGCCCCTCACAGGGCTACGAGCAGTACTTC. The full variable domain, in which reference TRBV7-7 and TRBJ2-7 provide the parts outside the CDR3, is GAGVSQSPRYKVTKRGQDVTLRCDPISSHATLYWYQQALGQGPEFLTYFNYEAQPDKSGLPSDRFSAERPEGSISTLTIQRTEQRDSAMYRCASSPSQGYEQYFGPGTRLTVT.

The chain is built from TRBV27 and TRBJ2-1, with 8 bases lining up with TRBD2. There are 15 residues in the CDR3. Germline-derived CDR1 and CDR2 are MNHEY and SMNVEV (reference sequence). The V and J ends lost 7 bases and 2 bases, in that order; junction bases with no gene match: 7. CDR3 sequence: CASNLSGGAYNEQFF. CDR3 bases: TGTGCCAGCAACTTAAGCGGGGGCGCCTACAATGAGCAGTTCTTC.